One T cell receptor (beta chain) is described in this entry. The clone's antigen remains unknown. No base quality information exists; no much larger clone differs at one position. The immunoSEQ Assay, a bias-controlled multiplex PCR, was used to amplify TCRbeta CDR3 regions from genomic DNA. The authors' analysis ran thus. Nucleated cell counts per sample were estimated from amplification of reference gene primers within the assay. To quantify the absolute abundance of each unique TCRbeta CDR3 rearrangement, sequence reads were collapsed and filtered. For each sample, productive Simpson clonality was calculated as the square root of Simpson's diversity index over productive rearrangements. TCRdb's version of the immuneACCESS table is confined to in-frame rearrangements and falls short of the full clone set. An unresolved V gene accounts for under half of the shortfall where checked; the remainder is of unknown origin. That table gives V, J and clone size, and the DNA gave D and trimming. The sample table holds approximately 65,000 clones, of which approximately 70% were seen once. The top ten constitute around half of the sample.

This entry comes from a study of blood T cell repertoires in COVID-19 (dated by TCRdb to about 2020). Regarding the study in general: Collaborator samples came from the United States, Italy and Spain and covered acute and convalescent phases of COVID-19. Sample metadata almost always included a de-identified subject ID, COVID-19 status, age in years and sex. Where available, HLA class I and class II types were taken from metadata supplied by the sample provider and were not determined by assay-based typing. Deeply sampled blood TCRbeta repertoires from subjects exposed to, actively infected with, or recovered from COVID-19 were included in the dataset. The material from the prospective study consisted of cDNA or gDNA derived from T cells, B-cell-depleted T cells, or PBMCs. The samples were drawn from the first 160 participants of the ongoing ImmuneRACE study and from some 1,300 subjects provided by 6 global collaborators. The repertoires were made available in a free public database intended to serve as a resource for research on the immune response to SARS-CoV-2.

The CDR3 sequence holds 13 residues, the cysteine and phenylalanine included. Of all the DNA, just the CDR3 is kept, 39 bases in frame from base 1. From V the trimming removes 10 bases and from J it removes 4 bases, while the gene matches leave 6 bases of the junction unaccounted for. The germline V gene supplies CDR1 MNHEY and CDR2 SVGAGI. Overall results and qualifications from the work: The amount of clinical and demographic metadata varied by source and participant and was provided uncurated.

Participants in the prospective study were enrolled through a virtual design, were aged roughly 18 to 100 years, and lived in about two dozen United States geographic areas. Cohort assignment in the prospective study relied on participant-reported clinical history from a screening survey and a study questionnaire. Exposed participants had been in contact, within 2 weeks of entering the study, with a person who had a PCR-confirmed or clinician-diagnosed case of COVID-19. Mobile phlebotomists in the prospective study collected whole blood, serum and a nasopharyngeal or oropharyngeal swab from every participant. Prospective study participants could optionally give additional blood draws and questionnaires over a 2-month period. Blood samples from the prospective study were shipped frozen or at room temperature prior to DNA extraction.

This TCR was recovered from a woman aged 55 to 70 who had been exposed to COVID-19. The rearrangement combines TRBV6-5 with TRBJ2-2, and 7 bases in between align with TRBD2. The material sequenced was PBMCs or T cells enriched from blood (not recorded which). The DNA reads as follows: TGTGCCACCTCAAGCGGGGCCACCGGGGAGCTGTTTTTT. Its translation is CATSSGATGELFF.